Listed below are T cell receptor beta chains from one sample, sequenced in a study of T-cell reconstitution after alpha-beta-depleted transplantation in children. Using its own MiXCR run on the PCR reads, TCRdb lists one record per CDR3 protein. The table shows approximately 31,000 distinct CDR3 sequences, with about 6.8% occurring only once. Sequenced here: peripheral blood, sampled 60 days after TCRalphabeta/CD19-depleted stem cell transplant. The source is a child under two years old who had a stem cell transplant for acute myeloid leukemia, so the T cells may come from the graft donor. Both conserved end residues are part of each CDR3. Each record gives: D gene, clone size, V gene, J gene, CDR3 protein, CDR3 DNA. A D gene is named only where the DNA matches it firmly. Expanded clones are given a class, and other clones once, few, many or no size at all.

d_gene: .
abundance: many
v_gene: TRBV20-1
j_gene: TRBJ2-1
CDR3aa: CSARPLGTYNEQFF
CDR3nt: TGCAGTGCTCGCCCTTTAGGTACCTACAATGAGCAGTTCTTC

d_gene: .
abundance: many
v_gene: TRBV20-1
j_gene: TRBJ2-1
CDR3aa: CSARDPDRDTYNEQFF
CDR3nt: TGCAGTGCTAGAGATCCTGACAGAGACACGTACAATGAGCAGTTCTTC

d_gene: .
abundance: many
v_gene: TRBV25-1
j_gene: TRBJ2-5
CDR3aa: CASSESLGRQTQYF
CDR3nt: TGTGCCAGCAGTGAATCCCTAGGGAGACAGACCCAGTACTTC

d_gene: TRBD2
abundance: many
v_gene: TRBV12-3/TRBV12-4
j_gene: TRBJ2-2
CDR3aa: CASSFGGVGTSLHRELFF
CDR3nt: TGTGCCAGCAGTTTTGGAGGTGTCGGGACTAGTTTACACAGGGAGCTGTTTTTT

d_gene: .
abundance: many
v_gene: TRBV15
j_gene: TRBJ2-7
CDR3aa: CATTAGASSYEQYF
CDR3nt: TGTGCCACCACGGCAGGAGCCTCCTCCTACGAGCAGTACTTC

d_gene: .
abundance: many
v_gene: TRBV28
j_gene: TRBJ2-7
CDR3aa: CASSPAGQGSYEQYF
CDR3nt: TGTGCCAGCAGCCCTGCCGGGCAGGGCTCCTACGAGCAGTACTTC

d_gene: .
abundance: many
v_gene: TRBV14
j_gene: TRBJ1-2
CDR3aa: CASSQETGAGYTF
CDR3nt: TGTGCCAGCAGCCAAGAGACGGGGGCGGGCTACACCTTC

d_gene: TRBD2
abundance: many
v_gene: TRBV10-2
j_gene: TRBJ2-4
CDR3aa: CASSELRGAGNIQYF
CDR3nt: TGCGCCAGCAGTGAGCTGCGGGGGGCAGGGAACATTCAGTACTTC

d_gene: .
abundance: many
v_gene: TRBV7-9
j_gene: TRBJ2-3
CDR3aa: CASSPSAGRTDTQYF
CDR3nt: TGTGCCAGCAGCCCAAGTGCAGGGCGCACAGATACGCAGTATTTT

d_gene: .
abundance: .
v_gene: TRBV6-1
j_gene: TRBJ2-7
CDR3aa: CASPKGWEQYF
CDR3nt: TGTGCCAGCCCCAAGGGGTGGGAGCAGTACTTC

d_gene: .
abundance: many
v_gene: TRBV6-5
j_gene: TRBJ1-6
CDR3aa: CASTPRAYNSPLHF
CDR3nt: TGTGCCAGCACCCCGCGGGCTTATAATTCACCCCTCCACTTT

d_gene: .
abundance: many
v_gene: TRBV5-6
j_gene: TRBJ2-5
CDR3aa: CASSFRLGRPVETQYF
CDR3nt: TGTGCCAGCAGCTTCCGACTGGGTAGGCCCGTAGAGACCCAGTACTTC

d_gene: .
abundance: .
v_gene: TRBV2
j_gene: TRBJ2-7
CDR3aa: CASGERGQNVYEQYF
CDR3nt: TGTGCCAGCGGTGAGAGGGGACAAAACGTCTACGAGCAGTACTTC

d_gene: TRBD2
abundance: many
v_gene: TRBV7-9
j_gene: TRBJ2-5
CDR3aa: CASSLAGVGETQYF
CDR3nt: TGTGCCAGCAGCTTGGCGGGAGTGGGAGAGACCCAGTACTTC

d_gene: .
abundance: many
v_gene: TRBV2
j_gene: TRBJ2-7
CDR3aa: CASKSGYF
CDR3nt: TGTGCCAGCAAATCGGGGTACTTC

d_gene: .
abundance: many
v_gene: TRBV27
j_gene: TRBJ1-6
CDR3aa: CASSFLGSPLHF
CDR3nt: TGTGCCAGCAGTTTCTTGGGGTCACCCCTCCACTTT

d_gene: TRBD1
abundance: many
v_gene: TRBV7-9
j_gene: TRBJ2-5
CDR3aa: CASSLVGTVQETQYF
CDR3nt: TGTGCCAGCAGCTTAGTGGGGACAGTGCAAGAGACCCAGTACTTC

d_gene: .
abundance: .
v_gene: TRBV12-3/TRBV12-4
j_gene: TRBJ1-5
CDR3aa: CASSLTGKSNQPQHF
CDR3nt: TGTGCCAGCAGTTTAACGGGGAAGAGCAATCAGCCCCAGCATTTT

d_gene: .
abundance: many
v_gene: TRBV29-1
j_gene: TRBJ2-1
CDR3aa: CSAGPGGNEQFF
CDR3nt: TGCAGCGCCGGACCCGGTGGCAATGAGCAGTTCTTC

d_gene: .
abundance: .
v_gene: TRBV11-2
j_gene: TRBJ2-5
CDR3aa: CASSLGRGETQYF
CDR3nt: TGTGCCAGCAGCTTGGGGCGGGGAGAGACCCAGTACTTC

d_gene: .
abundance: many
v_gene: TRBV6-2/TRBV6-3
j_gene: TRBJ2-3
CDR3aa: CASSLRDTSTDTQYF
CDR3nt: TGTGCCAGCAGTCTCCGGGACACTAGCACAGATACGCAGTATTTT

d_gene: .
abundance: many
v_gene: TRBV20-1
j_gene: TRBJ1-6
CDR3aa: CSARDVNRRPPLHF
CDR3nt: TGCAGTGCTAGAGATGTGAACCGCCGTCCACCCCTCCACTTT